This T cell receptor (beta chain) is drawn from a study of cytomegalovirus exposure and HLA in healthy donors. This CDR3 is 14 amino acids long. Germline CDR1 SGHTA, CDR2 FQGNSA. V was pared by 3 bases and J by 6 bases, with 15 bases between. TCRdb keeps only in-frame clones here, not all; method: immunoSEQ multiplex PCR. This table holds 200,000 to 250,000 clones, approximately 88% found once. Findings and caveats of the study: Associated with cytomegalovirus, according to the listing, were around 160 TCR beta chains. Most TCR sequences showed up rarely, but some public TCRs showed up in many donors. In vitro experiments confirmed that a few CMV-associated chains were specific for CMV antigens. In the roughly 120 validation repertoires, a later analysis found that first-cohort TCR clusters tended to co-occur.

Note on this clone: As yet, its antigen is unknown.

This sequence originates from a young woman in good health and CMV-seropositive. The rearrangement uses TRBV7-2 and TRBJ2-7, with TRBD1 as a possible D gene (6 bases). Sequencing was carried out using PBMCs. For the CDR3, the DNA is TGTGCCAGCAGCTTGCAGGGGCAGATCTCCGAGCAGTACTTC. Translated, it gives CASSLQGQISEQYF.